These 9 T cell receptor beta chains originate from one sample sequenced in a study of PD-1 blockade in classical Hodgkin lymphoma. The sample's time point: cycle 4 day 1 (C4D1), after five to seven weeks of nivolumab. All patients relapsed after autologous stem cell transplantation, and brentuximab vedotin exposure varied. Repertoires were generated with immunoSEQ multiplex PCR, while TCRdb's copy carries only in-frame clones and drops some. The sample has about 47,000 clones, nearly 90% seen once; the top ten hold approximately 15%. The starting material was peripheral blood mononuclear cells (PBMCs), obtained before the fourth cycle of nivolumab. All receptors derive from a human donor with classical Hodgkin lymphoma.

The gene calls are TRBV10-1 and TRBJ2-3; perhaps TRBD2 as D (5 bases). The CDR3 extends over 14 amino acids. The V gene's germline CDR1 is WNHNN and CDR2 SYGVQD (reference sequence). Trimming removed 3 bases at V and 4 bases at J, with 11 bases between. CDR3 DNA: TGCGCCAGCAGTGAAGGGAGCCCCCCAGATACGCAGTATTTT. Amino acids: CASSEGSPPDTQYF.

Comments on this clone: One junction end does not reproduce the germline sequence, and a read error may be involved. The chain has TRBV2 and TRBJ2-7, with D uncertain. Looked up from germline, CDR1 is SNHLY and CDR2 is FYNNEI. The length of the CDR3 is 12 residues. CDR3 coding DNA: TGTGCCAGCAGGGAAGCATCCTACGAGCAGTACTTC. It translates to CASREASYEQYF.

The rearrangement links TRBV5-1 to TRBJ2-7, with D unresolved. Trimming took 1 base from V and 7 from J, leaving 9 bases between them. The V gene's germline CDR1 is SGHRS and CDR2 YFSETQ. The CDR3 runs 12 residues. Here the CDR3 reads CASSLSSLEQYF. The CDR3 DNA reads TGCGCCAGCAGCTTGTCCAGCCTGGAGCAGTACTTC.

The V gene is TRBV9, the J gene TRBJ1-1, with 10 bases identical to TRBD1. Germline V lookup: CDR1 SGDLS, CDR2 YYNGEE. The CDR3 has 16 amino acids. V was pared by 4 bases and J by 2 bases, with 8 bases of the junction left unmatched. The CDR3 reads CASSPRQGARNTEAFF. CDR3 nucleotide sequence: TGTGCCAGCAGCCCTCGACAGGGGGCGCGAAACACTGAAGCTTTCTTT.

The chain has TRBV19 and TRBJ2-2; no firm D call. V gave up 3 bases and J gave up 5 bases, with 7 bases separating them. Germline-derived CDR1 and CDR2 are LNHDA and SQIVND (reference sequence). The length of the CDR3 is 13 residues. The CDR3 here is CASSIGFTGELFF. CDR3 nucleotides: TGTGCCAGTAGTATTGGTTTTACCGGGGAGCTGTTTTTT.

V usage is TRBV5-4 and J usage is TRBJ2-3; D is possibly TRBD2 (6 bases). Trimming shortened V by 7 bases and J by 3 bases, and 15 bases separated the two germline ends. CDR3 length: 14 amino acids. Germline CDR1 reads SGHNT; CDR2 reads YYREEE (reference sequence). CDR3 sequence reads: CASSEGRWTDTQYF. The CDR3 DNA follows: TGTGCCAGCTCGGAGGGGAGGTGGACAGATACGCAGTATTTT.

The rearrangement links TRBV18 to TRBJ1-4, with unresolved D. Per the germline V gene, CDR1 is KGHSH and CDR2 is LQKENI. This CDR3 has 15 residues. The ends were cut back, 3 bases at V and 2 bases at J, with 10 bases in the middle. The CDR3 DNA sequence: TGTGCCAGCTCACCGAGCGGTCCTACTAATGAAAAACTGTTTTTT. Amino acids: CASSPSGPTNEKLFF.

This chain joins TRBV7-9 and TRBJ2-5; the D gene is possibly TRBD1 (6 bases). CDR1 and CDR2 (germline): SEHNR, FQNEAQ (reference sequence). With 2 bases removed from V and 2 bases from J, the gap between germline ends came to 12 bases. The length of the CDR3 is 15 residues. The CDR3 protein is CASSLQGWEQETQYF. The CDR3 nucleotides read TGTGCCAGCAGCTTACAGGGGTGGGAACAAGAGACCCAGTACTTC. The entire variable domain, with the rest obtained from reference TRBV7-9 and TRBJ2-5, is as follows: DTGVSQNPRHKITKRGQNVTFRCDPISEHNRLYWYRQTLGQGPEFLTYFQNEAQLEKSRLLSDRFSAERPKGSFSTLEIQRTEQGDSAMYLCASSLQGWEQETQYFGPGTRLLVL.

The J gene is TRBJ2-5, the V gene TRBV6-6; 9 positions match TRBD2. The CDR3 is 16 residues long. Germline V gene sequence: CDR1 MNHNY, CDR2 SVGAGI (reference sequence). V lost 2 bases, J lost 3 bases, and 7 bases stayed unmatched. The CDR3 spells CASSYRPTSGEETQYF. The CDR3 nucleotides are TGTGCCAGCAGTTACCGTCCGACTAGCGGTGAAGAGACCCAGTACTTC.